The present T cell receptor beta chain was sequenced within a study of CD4 T cells in relation to SARS-CoV-2 and coronaviruses. Across the whole study: PBMCs were cultured with antigen for roughly 9 days before TCR beta sequencing. Shared crossreactive spike epitopes were mapped to their HLA restriction.

On this clone: Antigen specificity is unknown.

The CDR3 is made up of 14 amino acids. Germline loops: CDR1 SQVTM, CDR2 ANQGSEA. Trimming shortened V by 2 bases and J by 0 bases, and 10 bases separated the two germline ends. The assay was immunoSEQ multiplex PCR, and TCRdb's table has in-frame clones only and misses some. This table has about 36,000 clones, over 65% appearing once. The gene calls are TRBV29-1 and TRBJ2-5, with a tentative D call TRBD2 (6 bases). The material sequenced was memory CD4+ T cells from PBMCs, cultured in vitro. The TCR sequence derives from an adult with COVID-19. The CDR3 loop reads CSVEWRGYQETQYF. In DNA, the CDR3 is TGCAGCGTTGAATGGCGGGGATACCAAGAGACCCAGTACTTC.